The T cell receptor (beta chain) described here comes from a study of blood T cell repertoires in COVID-19. The wider study: Samples of COVID-19 (acute and convalescent) were obtained from the United States, Italy and Spain.

Authors' analysis steps: Reference gene primer amplification yielded estimated nucleated cell counts. Repertoires were generated with immunoSEQ multiplex PCR, while TCRdb's copy carries only in-frame clones and drops some. That table is the source of V, J and clone size, and D and trimming were worked out from the DNA. The sample has over 200,000 clones, 80% to 90% seen once. The study recruited people aged 18 to 89 years across 20 to 30 US areas. Membership in each cohort depended on participant-reported clinical history. This receptor was identified in a woman in her twenties or thirties who had been exposed to COVID-19. Sequencing input: PBMCs or T cells enriched from blood (not recorded which).

This CDR3 reads CASSLRDRGYNEQFF. DNA for the CDR3: TGTGCCAGCAGCCTCCGGGACAGGGGCTACAATGAGCAGTTCTTC. The V and J genes are TRBV7-9 and TRBJ2-1; TRBD1 matches 10 bases. This CDR3 spans 15 amino acids. The germline V gene has CDR1 SEHNR and CDR2 FQNEAQ (reference sequence). With 5 bases clipped from V and 3 bases from J, the junction kept 4 bases outside the gene matches.